This TCR beta chain was profiled in a study of T cells in Graves' hyperthyroidism and ophthalmopathy. This CDR3 spans 12 amino acids. Germline V gene data show CDR1 as MDHEN and CDR2 as SYDVKM. The V end lost 5 bases, the J end lost 8 bases, and 9 bases lay between the germline ends. Concerning this clonotype itself: Its antigen is as yet unknown.

Study-wide points: Blood held most thyroid clonotypes expanded above 0.001 frequency.

What was amplified from RNA transcripts were TCR beta CDR3 regions. Using the HTBI primer set, a first-round RT-PCR was run on the TCR CDR3. Via MiXCR, TCRdb re-called the multiplex PCR reads, giving one row per CDR3 protein. The sample records over 500,000 distinct CDR3 sequences, approximately 17% being singletons. The source of this sequence is a woman under 30 with Graves' ophthalmopathy. The chain is built from TRBV28 and TRBJ1-4; D is possibly TRBD1 (5 bases). The sequenced sample was blood. The chain's CDR3 is CASSLHREKLFF. CDR3 DNA: TGTGCCAGCAGTCTCCACAGGGAAAAACTGTTTTTT.